One and the same sample provided the 16 T cell receptor beta chains below, sequenced in a study of metastatic and nonmetastatic thyroid tumors. TCRdb re-called the PCR reads through MiXCR. This sample carries several thousand clones, roughly 35% of them seen once, and the ten largest clones take 30% to 35%. Each patient came to thyroid surgery without any prior treatment (of any kind). The material sequenced was adjacent normal tissue. Receptor source: a male donor with papillary thyroid cancer or a benign thyroid nodule (not recorded which). Some clones in this sample may be carry-over from other donors' samples.

In its sample, this clone was seen a few times. V and J are TRBV19 and TRBJ1-5; D not certain. From germline, CDR1 is LNHDA and CDR2 SQIVND (reference sequence). The CDR3 contains 13 residues. Between the trimmed V and J ends, which lost 5 bases and 7 bases, there was a span of 12 bases. CDR3 coding DNA: TGTGCCAGTAGTGAAGAAAGTGGCCAGCCCCAGCATTTT. Protein product: CASSEESGQPQHF.

Only a few counts were recorded for this clone. The chain joins TRBV6-1 to TRBJ2-1, with D maybe TRBD1 (6 bases). The CDR3 sequence is 16 residues long. V shed 4 bases and J shed 0 bases, with 13 bases lying between them. In germline, CDR1 is MNHNS, CDR2 SASEGT. CDR3 coding DNA: TGTGCCAGCAGTGGTTACAGGGCGGGCTCCTACAATGAGCAGTTCTTC. This encodes CASSGYRAGSYNEQFF.

This clone was found once. Without the conserved terminal phenylalanine or tryptophan, this CDR3 likely stems from a read error. It is unclear where the CDR3 begins or ends on the DNA, so no DNA is shown, and the CDR3 is as TCRdb lists it. The J gene is TRBJ2-4, the V gene TRBV27; the table's D call TRBD1 went unverified against the DNA. The CDR3 is 14 residues long, counting both termini. Germline CDR1 MNHEY, CDR2 SMNVEV (reference sequence). CDR3 in amino acids: CASSTRGEENSEYL.

The rearrangement links TRBV2 to TRBJ1-2, with 8 nucleotides matching TRBD1. V was clipped by 6 bases and J by 2 bases; unmatched bases: 11. Germline CDR1 is SNHLY and CDR2 is FYNNEI. This CDR3 spans 16 amino acids. The CDR3 DNA reads as TGTGCCAGCAGGGCACCGGGACAGGCGATAAACTATGGCTACACCTTC. This translates into CASRAPGQAINYGYTF.

Turning to this clone: This CDR3 is also generated by other DNA sequences in the sample. V gene TRBV12-3 or TRBV12-4 combines with J gene TRBJ2-7; tentatively, D is TRBD1 (8 bases). The CDR3 sequence is 15 residues long. With 2 bases removed from V and 4 bases from J, the gap between germline ends came to 15 bases. This CDR3 is CASSLNRGGEYEQYF. CDR3 in DNA: TGTGCCAGCAGTTTAAACAGGGGGGGGGAGTACGAGCAGTACTTC.

This clone was found a few times. This chain joins TRBV19 and TRBJ2-7; 8 bases map to TRBD2. V lost 4 bases and J lost 2; bases outside the gene matches: 7. This CDR3 region has 15 residues. CDR1 is LNHDA, CDR2 SQIVND, per germline (reference sequence). CDR3 amino acids: CASSRRSGTPYEQYF. CDR3 DNA sequence: TGTGCCAGTAGTAGACGTAGCGGGACCCCCTACGAGCAGTACTTC.

Comment on this clone: An end of the junction does not agree with germline; a read error may underlie this. The V gene is TRBV7-7, the J gene TRBJ2-1; D call uncertain. The CDR3 extends over 13 amino acids. Germline V CDR1 and CDR2: SSHAT, FNYEAQ (reference sequence). The CDR3 DNA follows: TGTGCTAGCAGCTTAGAGGAGTCCGGTGAGCAGTTCTTC. Translation: CASSLEESGEQFF.

This chain uses TRBV7-9 with TRBJ2-7, with D possibly matching TRBD2 (5 bases). CDR1 is SEHNR, CDR2 FQNEAQ, per germline (reference sequence). Trimming removed 5 bases from V and 9 bases from J, with 14 bases in between. The CDR3 loop spans 12 amino acids. CDR3: CASSPPWGVQYF. The DNA for the CDR3 is TGTGCCAGCAGCCCCCCCTGGGGAGTGCAGTACTTC.

The V gene is TRBV7-9, the J gene TRBJ1-3; 7 positions match TRBD1. This CDR3 spans 15 amino acids. V trimming: 5 bases; J trimming: 0 bases; junction bases outside the gene matches: 4. Germline-derived CDR1 and CDR2 are SEHNR and FQNEAQ (reference sequence). Written as DNA, the CDR3 is TGTGCCAGCAGCGGGGACAGCCACTCTGGAAACACCATATATTTT. Translated, it gives CASSGDSHSGNTIYF.

This clone appeared a few times. The V gene is TRBV27, the J gene TRBJ1-1; weak D call: TRBD1 (5 bases). Germline V gives CDR1 MNHEY, CDR2 SMNVEV (reference sequence). CDR3 length: 16 residues. Deletions cut 8 bases from V and 1 base from J, with 20 bases between. The CDR3 here is CASSPPPGRKNTEAFF. The CDR3, as DNA: TGTGCCAGCTCTCCCCCCCCGGGACGGAAGAACACTGAAGCTTTCTTT.

By its share, this clone is medium-sized. This sequence may be a read error, since a much larger clone differs from it by one base. This chain links TRBV6-1 with TRBJ2-6; 7 bases map to TRBD2. CDR1 is MNHNS and CDR2 is SASEGT in the germline V gene. This CDR3 comprises 18 residues. CDR3 sequence: CASSGGGLDTSGASVLTF. CDR3 DNA sequence: TGTGCCAGCAGTGGGGGGGGGTTAGACACCTCTGGGGCCAGCGTCCTGACTTTC.

In its sample, this clone is medium-sized (0.01 to 0.1%). V is TRBV5-1 and J is TRBJ2-5, with D possibly called TRBD1 or TRBD2 (5 bases each). Trimming shortened V by 9 bases and J by 3 bases, and 9 bases separated the two germline ends. This CDR3 is built from 11 residues. Germline V lookup: CDR1 SGHRS, CDR2 YFSETQ. CDR3 sequence: CANGTEETQYF. CDR3 sequence (DNA): TGCGCCAACGGGACGGAAGAGACCCAGTACTTC.

This clone has a handful of counts. The V call is TRBV6-2 or TRBV6-3, the J call TRBJ2-1; D is ambiguous. This CDR3 contains 14 residues. Germline CDR1 reads MNHEY; CDR2 reads SVGEGT. Between the trimmed V and J ends, which lost 0 bases and 4 bases, there was a span of 7 bases. The CDR3 spells CASSYSSIYNEQFF. In DNA, the CDR3 is TGTGCCAGCAGTTACTCGAGCATATACAATGAGCAGTTCTTC.

The genes are TRBV20-1 and TRBJ1-1, with D unresolved. Germline V lookup: CDR1 DFQATT, CDR2 SNEGSKA (reference sequence). The V end was cut by 3 bases, the J end by 7 bases, with 9 bases between. This CDR3 has 11 residues. As DNA, the CDR3 is TGCAGTGCTAGCCCCCGGGTTGAAGCTTTCTTT. Its translation: CSASPRVEAFF.

V is TRBV6-6 and J is TRBJ2-7; D gene unclear. This CDR3 contains 14 residues. The germline gives CDR1 MNHNY, CDR2 SVGAGI (reference sequence). With 2 bases removed from V and 1 base from J, the gap between germline ends came to 9 bases. CDR3 nucleotide sequence: TGTGCCAGCAGTTACCACCAGGCTTCCTACGAGCAGTACTTC. Its protein is CASSYHQASYEQYF.

This clone was recorded a few times. The rearrangement uses TRBV11-1 and TRBJ2-7; D gene unclear. The V end was cut by 5 bases, the J end by 0 bases, with 8 bases between. The CDR3 is made up of 13 amino acids. Germline values: CDR1 SGHAT, CDR2 FQDESV (reference sequence). This chain's CDR3 is CASSPKYSYEQYF. CDR3 coding DNA: TGTGCCAGCAGCCCCAAATACTCCTACGAGCAGTACTTC.